This T cell receptor (beta chain) was found in a study of blood T cell repertoires in COVID-19. Study as a whole: Researchers got acute and convalescent COVID-19 samples from the United States, Italy and Spain. PBMCs, B-cell-depleted T cells, or T cells were the source of the cDNA or gDNA that made up the material.

Original methodology: Amplification of reference gene primers provided the estimated nucleated cell counts. The data were produced by immunoSEQ multiplex PCR, yet TCRdb's version contains in-frame clones alone and is incomplete. Clone size and V and J calls were adopted from that table, with D and trimming inferred from the DNA. The sample includes more than 110,000 clones, around 82% of them seen just once. This clonotype was sampled from a human donor in a cohort sampled during active COVID-19. The sequencing input was peripheral blood.

The CDR3 DNA follows: TGTGCCAGCGGACTCGTCTGGACTTCGGTTGAGCAGTTCTTC. Protein: CASGLVWTSVEQFF. This chain joins TRBV6-6 and TRBJ2-1; D might be TRBD2 (5 bases). This CDR3 is built from 14 residues. The V gene's germline CDR1 is MNHNY and CDR2 SVGAGI (reference sequence). Trimming left V 8 bases short and J 9 bases short, with 20 bases between.